This TCR beta chain appears in the sequencing data of a study of beta chain features in type 1 diabetes. Across the study: Similarity in age, gender and cell yields was seen between patients and healthy donors.

Whole-study results and caveats: TCRB CDR3s from Type 1 diabetes patients were moderately but significantly shorter in all four CD4+ subsets. PCR, the amplification step, might favor shorter templates, equally in patients and controls.

For this clone: Its antigen remains unknown.

CD45RO/CCR7/CD25/CD127/CD95/CD27 staining was used to isolate CD4+ naive, central memory, regulatory and stem cell-like memory cells by sorting. The trim removed 4 bases at V and 2 bases at J, leaving 14 bases unmatched. The CDR3 sequence is 17 residues long. Germline CDR1 reads ENHRY; CDR2 reads SYGVKD. Expressed TCRB transcripts got sequenced, as all isolated RNA was reverse transcribed. Here immunoSEQ multiplex PCR was the method, and the copy in TCRdb shows in-frame clones only, minus some. The sample lists almost 350,000 clones; less than 20% were seen once. Sequenced material: naive CD4+ T cells from blood. The sequence derives from a woman younger than 30 in good health. The rearrangement uses TRBV10-3 and TRBJ2-7, with 7 bases lining up with TRBD1. This CDR3 is CAISAGTGQESTYEQYF. The CDR3 nucleotides are TGTGCCATCAGTGCTGGGACCGGACAGGAGAGCACCTACGAGCAGTACTTC.